The 24 T cell receptor beta chains below all came from one sample that was sequenced in a study of T cell repertoires in cytomegalovirus infection (dated by TCRdb to about 2019). The instrument was an Illumina HiSeq 1500. Using fastp at Q25 and MiXCR, TCRdb reprocessed the public reads and kept productive beta chains. Rows are unified per CDR3 protein, each entry keeping the most common DNA and genes. The sample table lists some 390,000 distinct CDR3 sequences, 18% of them with a count of one. The ten largest clonotypes hold under 9% of the sample. The source material was PBMCs. The receptors were sampled from a human donor in good health (CMV status not recorded). Some clones in this sample may be carry-over from other donors' samples.

This clonotype was seen only a few times. The chain joins TRBV2 to TRBJ2-1; D is unclear. V was shortened by 8 bases and J by 3 bases, with 11 bases between the two germline ends. CDR1 is SNHLY, CDR2 FYNNEI, per germline. The CDR3 has 13 amino acids. In DNA, the CDR3 is TGTGCCAGCGCCTTGGGCGGCTACAATGAGCAGTTCTTC. This gives the protein CASALGGYNEQFF.

Only a few counts were recorded for this clonotype. The genes are TRBV4-1 and TRBJ1-2; a weak D match, TRBD1 (6 bases). The V end was cut by 1 base, the J end by 0 bases, with 21 bases between. The CDR3 is 19 residues long. CDR1 and CDR2 from the germline V gene are MGHRA and YSYEKL. CDR3 bases: TGCGCCAGCAGCCAAGGAATACCTCGAAGGACAGAGACTAACTATGGCTACACCTTC. Translation: CASSQGIPRRTETNYGYTF.

This sequence joins TRBV3-1 and TRBJ2-1, with 11 bases that match TRBD2. Looked up from germline, CDR1 is LGHDT and CDR2 is YNNKEL (reference sequence). The CDR3 runs 18 residues. Trimming cost V 0 bases and J 1 base; bases outside gene matches: 5. The CDR3 reads CASSQEGTSGGSYNEQFF. The CDR3 region has the DNA TGTGCCAGCAGCCAAGAAGGCACTAGCGGGGGTTCCTACAATGAGCAGTTCTTC.

This clonotype was counted ten times or more. One junction end disagrees with the germline gene, perhaps due to a read error. CDR3 sequence (DNA): TGTGCCAGCACCCCAATGGGCGGTCTGTCAGACTTC. Translated, it gives CASTPMGGLSDF. The chain recombines TRBV7-2 with TRBJ2-5; D gene uncertain. The CDR3 contains 12 residues. Germline CDR1 reads SGHTA; CDR2 reads FQGNSA. Complete variable domain (other parts from reference TRBV7-2 and TRBJ2-5): GAGVSQSPSNKVTEKGKDVELRCDPISGHTALYWYRQSLGQGLEFLIYFQGNSAPDKSGLPSDRFSAERTGGSVSTLTIQRTQQEDSAVYLCASTPMGGLSDFGPGTRLLVL.

This clonotype was counted at least ten times. The rearrangement joins TRBV7-2 to TRBJ2-3, with 8 bases fitting TRBD1. The J segment lost 2 bases and the V segment lost 5 bases, leaving 3 bases of the junction unmatched. This CDR3 spans 14 amino acids. Germline lookup yields CDR1 SGHTA and CDR2 FQGNSA. For the CDR3, the DNA is TGTGCCAGCAGCGGGGACAGGTCCACAGATACGCAGTATTTT. Translated, it gives CASSGDRSTDTQYF.

The sample holds a few counts of this clonotype. V is TRBV12-3 or TRBV12-4 and J is TRBJ2-6, with TRBD1 as a possible D gene (6 bases). The CDR3 extends over 16 amino acids. V dropped 5 bases and J dropped 2 bases, with 13 bases sitting between them. In nucleotides, the CDR3 is TGTGCCAGCAGTCCTACGGACAGTACTGGGGCCAACGTCCTGACTTTC. It specifies CASSPTDSTGANVLTF.

The V and J genes are TRBV5-1 and TRBJ2-7; 8 positions match TRBD1. With 4 bases clipped from V and 4 bases from J, the junction kept 10 bases outside the gene matches. CDR3 size: 15 residues. Germline CDR1 and CDR2: SGHRS and YFSETQ. CDR3 bases: TGCGCCAGCAGCCTGGAACCGGGACAGGTTTACGAGCAGTACTTC. This sequence encodes CASSLEPGQVYEQYF.

Ten or more counts support this clonotype. The J gene is TRBJ1-2, the V gene TRBV7-2; 7 nucleotides agree with TRBD1. Per germline, CDR1 SGHTA and CDR2 FQGNSA. The CDR3 is 14 amino acids. Germline trimming cut 2 bases from V and 5 bases from J; bases unmatched to any gene: 5. The CDR3 loop reads CASSLSQGGYGYTF. CDR3 coding DNA: TGTGCCAGCAGCTTAAGTCAGGGGGGGTATGGCTACACCTTC.

The chain carries TRBV6-5 and TRBJ2-3; TRBD1 matches 7 bases. The V and J ends lost 4 bases and 1 base, in that order; junction bases with no gene match: 8. The CDR3 runs to 16 residues. Germline lookup yields CDR1 MNHEY and CDR2 SVGAGI. CDR3 DNA sequence: TGTGCCAGCAGTTCACGACAGGGTATGGGCACAGATACGCAGTATTTT. It specifies CASSSRQGMGTDTQYF.

Many counts were recorded for this clonotype. The chain recombines TRBV27 with TRBJ2-5, with 8 bases that match TRBD2. The J segment lost 1 base and the V segment lost 8 bases, leaving 6 bases of the junction unmatched. The CDR3 consists of 14 residues. CDR1 MNHEY and CDR2 SMNVEV come from the germline V gene (reference sequence). The CDR3 protein is CASSRGGLQETQYF. In DNA, the CDR3 is TGTGCCAGCTCTCGGGGGGGGCTCCAAGAGACCCAGTACTTC.

The chain combines TRBV12-3 or TRBV12-4 with TRBJ1-1; 8 positions agree with TRBD1. The CDR3 loop spans 14 amino acids. The V gene end was trimmed by 6 bases and the J gene end by 4 bases; junction bases not matched to a gene: 7. In DNA, the CDR3 is TGTGCCAGCAGGGACAGGGAGGGGGCCACTGAAGCTTTCTTT. It codes for CASRDREGATEAFF.

This clonotype was counted at least ten times. This chain links TRBV7-6 with TRBJ1-1; D may be TRBD1 (5 bases). The CDR3 is 14 amino acids. V gave up 2 bases and J gave up 4 bases, with 11 bases separating them. From germline, CDR1 is SGHVS and CDR2 FNYEAQ. The CDR3 sequence is CASSLTGTVTEAFF. CDR3 bases: TGTGCCAGCAGCTTAACCGGGACGGTCACTGAAGCTTTCTTT.

This clonotype was seen more than once but under ten times. The chain uses TRBV14 and TRBJ2-1; D gene uncertain. This CDR3 region has 13 residues. Deletions cut 0 bases from V and 12 bases from J, with 12 bases between. CDR1 is SGHDN and CDR2 is FVKESK in the germline V gene. CDR3 DNA: TGTGCCAGCAGCCAAGAACGCTTTAGGGTGCAGTTCTTC. This codes for CASSQERFRVQFF.

This clonotype was counted at least ten times. The V call is TRBV7-2, the J call TRBJ2-7; the match to TRBD1 covers 8 bases. CDR3 size: 14 residues. CDR1 and CDR2 from the germline V gene are SGHTA and FQGNSA. J was trimmed by 2 bases and V by 4 bases; bases with no gene match: 4. In nucleotides, the CDR3 is TGTGCCAGCAGCTCCTCAGGGGGCCCCTACGAGCAGTACTTC. Translating gives CASSSSGGPYEQYF.

A word on this clonotype: At one end, the junction sequence differs from germline, possibly due to a read error. This chain uses TRBV28 with TRBJ2-7; 7 nucleotides agree with TRBD1. From germline, CDR1 is MDHEN and CDR2 SYDVKM. The CDR3 length is 13 residues. The CDR3 region is CVSNPGQSYEQYF. The CDR3 DNA is TGTGTCAGCAACCCGGGACAGAGCTACGAGCAGTACTTC.

V and J are TRBV4-3 and TRBJ2-3, with D possibly TRBD1 on 6 matching bases. V was trimmed by 3 bases and J by 2 bases, leaving 15 bases between them. CDR3 size: 16 residues. Germline CDR1 is LGHNA and CDR2 is YSLEER. As DNA, the CDR3 is TGCGCCAGCAGCCATCCGAACAGGGACCCCACAGATACGCAGTATTTT. Its protein product is CASSHPNRDPTDTQYF.

This clonotype was recorded a few times. The V call is TRBV20-1, the J call TRBJ1-4; no definite D call. Germline CDR1 is DFQATT and CDR2 is SNEGSKA (reference sequence). V gave up 6 bases and J gave up 4 bases, with 6 bases separating them. This CDR3 spans 11 amino acids. Here the CDR3 reads CSAAFNEKLFF. The DNA of the CDR3 is TGCAGTGCGGCCTTTAATGAAAAACTGTTTTTT.

This sequence joins TRBV6-1 and TRBJ2-7, with D possibly matching TRBD2 (6 bases). The germline V gene encodes CDR1 MNHNS and CDR2 SASEGT. CDR3 length: 16 amino acids. The ends were cut back, 7 bases at V and 2 bases at J, with 21 bases in the middle. CDR3 nucleotide sequence: TGTGCCAGCAACCCTATGGGTAGCGGACCTACCTACGAGCAGTACTTC. Translated: CASNPMGSGPTYEQYF.

The sample holds many counts of this clonotype. The chain uses TRBV12-3 or TRBV12-4 and TRBJ2-2; D gene unclear. V was cut by 8 bases and J by 1 base, with 11 bases left in between. This CDR3 comprises 14 residues. CDR3 bases: TGTGCCAGCGGACGACGGAAGAACACCGGGGAGCTGTTTTTT. This sequence encodes CASGRRKNTGELFF.

This clonotype showed up just a few times. This rearrangement joins TRBV20-1 to TRBJ2-7; 7 bases line up with TRBD1. The length of the CDR3 is 15 residues. Per the germline V gene, CDR1 is DFQATT and CDR2 is SNEGSKA (reference sequence). With V trimmed by 3 bases and J by 0 bases, 8 bases remained unmatched. DNA for the CDR3: TGCAGTGCTAGTGACAGGGTTAAGGGCTCCTACGAGCAGTACTTC. Amino acid sequence: CSASDRVKGSYEQYF.

In this sample, this clonotype turned up once. V is TRBV2 and J is TRBJ1-6; no clear D gene. The V gene's germline CDR1 is SNHLY and CDR2 FYNNEI. The V end lost 5 bases, the J end lost 9 bases, and 14 bases lay between the germline ends. The CDR3 runs 14 residues. CDR3 DNA sequence: TGTGCCAGCAGTAACAACGAAAGGCGTTCACCCCTCCACTTT. Amino acid sequence: CASSNNERRSPLHF.

V and J are TRBV12-3 or TRBV12-4 and TRBJ2-6; D perhaps matches TRBD2 (5 bases). This CDR3 spans 14 amino acids. V lost 5 bases and J lost 2, with 7 bases in between. For the CDR3, the DNA is TGTGCCAGCAGTGGACTCCCTGGGGCCAACGTCCTGACTTTC. Amino acid sequence: CASSGLPGANVLTF.

Many counts were recorded for this clonotype. The V gene is TRBV7-6, the J gene TRBJ2-5; 11 bases map to TRBD1. The ends lost 5 bases at V and 3 bases at J; junction bases unmatched: 11. The germline CDR1 and CDR2 sequences are SGHVS and FNYEAQ. CDR3 length: 17 residues. The DNA of the CDR3 is TGTGCCAGCAGCACTCGGACAGGGGGCCCTTTTGAAGAGACCCAGTACTTC. The encoded protein is CASSTRTGGPFEETQYF.

The genes are TRBV28 and TRBJ2-5; D tentatively reads TRBD1 or TRBD2 (6 bases each). This CDR3 is 13 amino acids long. Trimming removed 2 bases from V and 4 bases from J, with 8 bases in between. Germline CDR1 reads MDHEN; CDR2 reads SYDVKM. CDR3 sequence reads: CASSLRGAETQYF. Written as DNA, the CDR3 is TGTGCCAGCAGTTTAAGGGGGGCAGAGACCCAGTACTTC.